The T cell receptor (beta chain) under discussion was sequenced for a study of blood T cell repertoires in COVID-19. Study-level information: Specimens from acute and convalescent COVID-19 originated in the United States, Italy and Spain. The analysed material was cDNA or gDNA that came from T cells, B-cell-depleted T cells, or PBMCs.

Original processing methods: Reference gene primers were amplified, and this amplification served to estimate nucleated cell counts. Profiled with immunoSEQ multiplex PCR; TCRdb holds only in-frame clones, not every one. Clone size and V and J calls were adopted from that table, with D and trimming inferred from the DNA. In the table there are more than 80,000 clones, 71% of which are singletons. The receptor comes from a human donor with acute or convalescent COVID-19. The donor label of this sample is uncertain. The sample consisted of peripheral blood.

This CDR3 is CASSRQGLASGANVLTF. Here the CDR3 DNA reads TGTGCCAGCAGCCGACAGGGACTAGCATCTGGGGCCAACGTCCTGACTTTC. The genes are TRBV7-3 and TRBJ2-6, with 9 bases identical to TRBD2. The CDR3 runs 17 residues. CDR1 is SGHTA and CDR2 is FQGTGA in the germline V gene. Trimming removed 5 bases from V and 1 base from J; junction bases left unmatched: 6. The full variable domain, in which reference TRBV7-3 and TRBJ2-6 provide the parts outside the CDR3, is GAGVSQTPSNKVTEKGKYVELRCDPISGHTALYWYRQSLGQGPEFLIYFQGTGAADDSGLPNDRFFAVRPEGSVSTLKIQRTERGDSAVYLCASSRQGLASGANVLTFGAGSRLTVL.